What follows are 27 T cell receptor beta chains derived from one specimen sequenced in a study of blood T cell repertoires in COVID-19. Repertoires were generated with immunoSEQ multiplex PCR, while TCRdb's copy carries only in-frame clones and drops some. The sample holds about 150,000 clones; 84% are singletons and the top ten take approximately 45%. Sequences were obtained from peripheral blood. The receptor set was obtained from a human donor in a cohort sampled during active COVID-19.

CDR3 sequence: CASSRQGSTDTQYF. The DNA of the CDR3 is TGTGCCAGCAGCCGACAGGGGAGCACAGATACGCAGTATTTT. The genes are TRBV14 and TRBJ2-3; 8 nucleotides agree with TRBD1. CDR3 length equals 14 residues. In germline, CDR1 is SGHDN, CDR2 FVKESK. J lost 0 bases, V lost 4 bases, and 0 bases had no gene match.

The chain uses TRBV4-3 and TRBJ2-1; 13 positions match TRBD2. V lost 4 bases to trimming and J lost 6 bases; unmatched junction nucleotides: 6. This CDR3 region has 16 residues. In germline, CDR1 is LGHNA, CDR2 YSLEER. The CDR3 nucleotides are TGCGCCAGCAGCCTACTAGCGGGAGGGCCGGTCAATGAGCAGTTCTTC. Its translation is CASSLLAGGPVNEQFF.

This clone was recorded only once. The CDR3 sequence is CASSLAPTGSSEKLFF. CDR3 DNA sequence: TGCGCCAGCAGCTTGGCCCCGACAGGATCCTCGGAAAAACTGTTTTTT. This chain links TRBV5-1 with TRBJ1-4, with D tentatively TRBD1 (6 bases). The CDR3 covers 16 residues. The V gene lost 0 bases and the J gene lost 8 bases, with 17 bases spanning the gap. Germline V lookup: CDR1 SGHRS, CDR2 YFSETQ.

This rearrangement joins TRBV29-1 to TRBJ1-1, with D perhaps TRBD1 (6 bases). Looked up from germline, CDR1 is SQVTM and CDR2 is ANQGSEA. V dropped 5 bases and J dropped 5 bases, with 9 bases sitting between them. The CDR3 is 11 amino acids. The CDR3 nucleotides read TGCAGCGTTACCAGGGGTACTGAAGCTTTCTTT. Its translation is CSVTRGTEAFF.

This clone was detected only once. CDR3 DNA sequence: TGCAGTGCTAGTCTACGGACAGGGTATACAGATACGCAGTATTTT. Its translation is CSASLRTGYTDTQYF. The chain carries TRBV20-1 and TRBJ2-3; 8 nucleotides match TRBD1. Germline V CDR1 and CDR2: DFQATT, SNEGSKA (reference sequence). V lost 3 bases and J lost 3; bases outside the gene matches: 8. The CDR3 consists of 15 residues.

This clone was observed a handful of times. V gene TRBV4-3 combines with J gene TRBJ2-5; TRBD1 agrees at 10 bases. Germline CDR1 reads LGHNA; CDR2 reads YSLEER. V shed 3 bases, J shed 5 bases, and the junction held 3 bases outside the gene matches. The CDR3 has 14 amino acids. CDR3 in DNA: TGCGCCAGCAGCCAGGACAGGGGGACGGAGACCCAGTACTTC. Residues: CASSQDRGTETQYF.

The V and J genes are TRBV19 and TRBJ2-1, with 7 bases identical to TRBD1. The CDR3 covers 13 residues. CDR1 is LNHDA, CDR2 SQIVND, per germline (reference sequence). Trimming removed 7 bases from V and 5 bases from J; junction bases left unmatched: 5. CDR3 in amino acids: CASNSDRDNEQFF. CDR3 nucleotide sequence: TGTGCCAGTAACTCCGACAGGGACAATGAGCAGTTCTTC.

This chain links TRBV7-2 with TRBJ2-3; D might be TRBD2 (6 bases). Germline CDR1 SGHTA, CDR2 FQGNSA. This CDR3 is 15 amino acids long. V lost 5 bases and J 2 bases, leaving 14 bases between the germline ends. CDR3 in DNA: TGTGCCAGCAGCCCGGTAGCGGATCACACAGATACGCAGTATTTT. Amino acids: CASSPVADHTDTQYF.

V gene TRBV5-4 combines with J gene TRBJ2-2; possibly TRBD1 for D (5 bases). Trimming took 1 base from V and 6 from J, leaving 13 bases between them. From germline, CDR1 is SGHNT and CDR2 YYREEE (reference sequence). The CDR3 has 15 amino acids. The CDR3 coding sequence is TGTGCCAGCAGCTTGTTTCAGGGTATACCCGGGGAGCTGTTTTTT. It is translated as CASSLFQGIPGELFF. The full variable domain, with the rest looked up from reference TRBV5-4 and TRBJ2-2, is ETGVTQSPTHLIKTRGQQVTLRCSSQSGHNTVSWYQQALGQGPQFIFQYYREEENGRGNFPPRFSGLQFPNYSSELNVNALELDDSALYLCASSLFQGIPGELFFGEGSRLTVL.

CDR3 protein: CASSYSGRQETQYF. As DNA, the CDR3 is TGTGCCAGCAGCTACAGCGGGAGACAAGAGACCCAGTACTTC. This chain links TRBV7-2 with TRBJ2-5; TRBD2 matches at 8 bases. V shed 4 bases and J 2 bases; nucleotides not matched to a gene: 3. CDR3 length: 14 amino acids. Per the germline V gene, CDR1 is SGHTA and CDR2 is FQGNSA.

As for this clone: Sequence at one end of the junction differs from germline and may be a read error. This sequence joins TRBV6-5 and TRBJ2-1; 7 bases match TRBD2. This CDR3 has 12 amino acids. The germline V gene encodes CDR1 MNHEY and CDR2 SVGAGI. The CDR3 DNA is TGTGCCAGCCTTGGGGGGGGTTATGAACAGTTCTTC. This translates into CASLGGGYEQFF.

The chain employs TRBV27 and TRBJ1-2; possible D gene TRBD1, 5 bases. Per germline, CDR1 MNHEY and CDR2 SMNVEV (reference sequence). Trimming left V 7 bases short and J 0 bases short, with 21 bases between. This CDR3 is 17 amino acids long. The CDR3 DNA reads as TGTGCCAGCACCCAGAGGGGAGGGACGCGTACTAACTATGGCTACACCTTC. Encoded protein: CASTQRGGTRTNYGYTF.

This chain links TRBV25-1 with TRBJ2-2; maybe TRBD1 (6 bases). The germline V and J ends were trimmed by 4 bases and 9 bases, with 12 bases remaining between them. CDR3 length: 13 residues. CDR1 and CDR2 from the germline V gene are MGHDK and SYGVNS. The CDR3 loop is CASSGTGIRELFF. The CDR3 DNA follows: TGTGCCAGCAGTGGTACAGGGATCCGGGAGCTGTTTTTT. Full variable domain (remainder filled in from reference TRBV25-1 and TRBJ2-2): EADIYQTPRYLVIGTGKKITLECSQTMGHDKMYWYQQDPGMELHLIHYSYGVNSTEKGDLSSESTVSRIRTEHFPLTLESARPSHTSQYLCASSGTGIRELFFGEGSRLTVL.

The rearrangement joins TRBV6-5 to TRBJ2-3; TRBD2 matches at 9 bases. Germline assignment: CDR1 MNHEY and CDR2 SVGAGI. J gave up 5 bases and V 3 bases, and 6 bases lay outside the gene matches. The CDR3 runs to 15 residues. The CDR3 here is CASSYAGGRVDTQYF. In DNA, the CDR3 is TGTGCCAGCAGTTATGCGGGGGGGCGAGTAGATACGCAGTATTTT.

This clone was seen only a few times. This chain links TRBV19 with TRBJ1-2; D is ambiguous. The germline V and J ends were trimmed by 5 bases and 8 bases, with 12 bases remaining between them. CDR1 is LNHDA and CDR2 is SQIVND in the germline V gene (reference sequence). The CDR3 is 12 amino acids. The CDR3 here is CASSSPPSGYTF. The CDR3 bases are TGTGCCAGTAGTTCTCCCCCCTCGGGCTACACCTTC.

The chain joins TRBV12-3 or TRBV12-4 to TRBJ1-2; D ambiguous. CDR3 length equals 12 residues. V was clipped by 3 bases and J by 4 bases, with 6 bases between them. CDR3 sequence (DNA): TGTGCCAGCAGTTTCGGTCGCTATGGCTACACCTTC. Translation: CASSFGRYGYTF.

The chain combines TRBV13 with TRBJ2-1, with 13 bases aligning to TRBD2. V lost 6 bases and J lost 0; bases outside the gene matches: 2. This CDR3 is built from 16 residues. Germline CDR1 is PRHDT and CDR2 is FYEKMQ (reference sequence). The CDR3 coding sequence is TGTGCCAGCAGATGGACTAGCGGGAGCTCCTACAATGAGCAGTTCTTC. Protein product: CASRWTSGSSYNEQFF.

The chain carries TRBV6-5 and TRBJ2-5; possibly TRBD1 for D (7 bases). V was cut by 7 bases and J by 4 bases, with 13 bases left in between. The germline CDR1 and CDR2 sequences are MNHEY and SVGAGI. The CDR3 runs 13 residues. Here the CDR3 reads CASTPGGGETQYF. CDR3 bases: TGTGCCAGCACCCCAGGGGGAGGAGAGACCCAGTACTTC.

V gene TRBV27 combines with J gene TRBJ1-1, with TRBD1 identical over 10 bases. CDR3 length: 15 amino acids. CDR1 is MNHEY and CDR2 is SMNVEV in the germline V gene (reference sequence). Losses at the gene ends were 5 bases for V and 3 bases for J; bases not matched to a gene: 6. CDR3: CASSPWTGGDTEAFF. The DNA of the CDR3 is TGTGCCAGCAGTCCTTGGACAGGGGGGGACACTGAAGCTTTCTTT.

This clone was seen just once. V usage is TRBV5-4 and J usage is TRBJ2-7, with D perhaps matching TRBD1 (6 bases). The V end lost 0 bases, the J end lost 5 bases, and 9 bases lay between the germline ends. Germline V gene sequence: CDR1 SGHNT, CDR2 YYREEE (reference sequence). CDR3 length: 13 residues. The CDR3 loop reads CASSLDRVHEQYF. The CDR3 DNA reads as TGTGCCAGCAGCTTGGACAGGGTCCACGAGCAGTACTTC.

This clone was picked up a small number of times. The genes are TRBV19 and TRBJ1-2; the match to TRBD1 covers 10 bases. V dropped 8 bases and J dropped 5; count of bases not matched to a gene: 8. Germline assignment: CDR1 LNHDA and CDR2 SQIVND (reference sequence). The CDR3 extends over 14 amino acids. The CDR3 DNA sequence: TGTGCCAGTGGGGACAGGGGTGCAGGTTATGGCTACACCTTC. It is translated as CASGDRGAGYGYTF.

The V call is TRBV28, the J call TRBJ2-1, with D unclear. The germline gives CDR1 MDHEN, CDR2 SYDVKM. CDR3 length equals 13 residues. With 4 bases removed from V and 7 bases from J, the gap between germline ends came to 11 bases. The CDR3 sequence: CASSSPLANEQFF. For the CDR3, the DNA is TGTGCCAGCAGTTCCCCCTTAGCTAATGAGCAGTTCTTC.

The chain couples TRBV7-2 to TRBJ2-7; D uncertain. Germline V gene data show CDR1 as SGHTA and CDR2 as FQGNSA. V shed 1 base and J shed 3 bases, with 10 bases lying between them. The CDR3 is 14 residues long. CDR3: CASSLEWQIYEQYF. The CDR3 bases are TGTGCCAGCAGCTTAGAATGGCAGATCTACGAGCAGTACTTC.

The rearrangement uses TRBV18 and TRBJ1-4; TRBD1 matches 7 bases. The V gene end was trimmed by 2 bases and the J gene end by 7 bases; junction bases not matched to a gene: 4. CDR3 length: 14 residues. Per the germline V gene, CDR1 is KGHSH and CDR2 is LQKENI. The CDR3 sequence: CASSPTGATEKLFF. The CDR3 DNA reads TGTGCCAGCTCACCAACAGGGGCGACTGAAAAACTGTTTTTT.

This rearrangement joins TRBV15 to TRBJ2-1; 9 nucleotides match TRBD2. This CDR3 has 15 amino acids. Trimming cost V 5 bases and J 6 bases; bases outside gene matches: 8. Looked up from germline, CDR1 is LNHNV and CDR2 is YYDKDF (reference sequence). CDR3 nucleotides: TGTGCCACCAGCGCACGACTAGCGGATGTCAATGAGCAGTTCTTC. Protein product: CATSARLADVNEQFF.

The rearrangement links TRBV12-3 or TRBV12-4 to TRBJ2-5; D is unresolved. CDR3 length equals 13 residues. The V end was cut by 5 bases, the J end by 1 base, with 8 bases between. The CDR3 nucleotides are TGTGCCAGCAGTCCCGGGTTCCAAGAGACCCAGTACTTC. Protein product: CASSPGFQETQYF.

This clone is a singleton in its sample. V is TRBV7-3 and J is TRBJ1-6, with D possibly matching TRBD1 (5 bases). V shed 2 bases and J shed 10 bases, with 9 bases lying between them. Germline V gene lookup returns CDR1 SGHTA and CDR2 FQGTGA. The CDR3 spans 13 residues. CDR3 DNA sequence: TGTGCCAGCAGCTTACACCGGGGGTCACCCCTCCACTTT. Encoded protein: CASSLHRGSPLHF.